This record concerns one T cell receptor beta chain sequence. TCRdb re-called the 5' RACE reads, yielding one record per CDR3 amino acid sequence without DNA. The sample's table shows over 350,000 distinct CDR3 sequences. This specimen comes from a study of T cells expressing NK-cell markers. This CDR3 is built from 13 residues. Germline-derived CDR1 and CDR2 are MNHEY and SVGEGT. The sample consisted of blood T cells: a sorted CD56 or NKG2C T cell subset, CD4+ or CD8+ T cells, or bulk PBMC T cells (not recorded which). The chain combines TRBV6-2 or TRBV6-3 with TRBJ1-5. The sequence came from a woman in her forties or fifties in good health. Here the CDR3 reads CASSYEDPWPQHF.